These 21 T cell receptor beta chains came from one sample sequenced in a study of cytomegalovirus exposure and HLA in healthy donors. Here immunoSEQ multiplex PCR was the method, and the copy in TCRdb shows in-frame clones only, minus some. The data hold around 170,000 clones, with about 88% observed a single time. The specimen sequenced was PBMCs. These receptors all come from a man between 18 and 29 years old in good health and CMV-seronegative.

The V call is TRBV27, the J call TRBJ2-3; a possible D gene is TRBD2 (5 bases). This CDR3 is built from 17 residues. In germline, CDR1 is MNHEY, CDR2 SMNVEV (reference sequence). Deletions cut 5 bases from V and 0 bases from J, with 18 bases between. In DNA, the CDR3 is TGTGCCAGCAGTCCGACACGTCGAGCGGTAAGCACAGATACGCAGTATTTT. Translating it yields CASSPTRRAVSTDTQYF.

A remark on this clone: Other DNA sequences in the sample encode the same CDR3. J is TRBJ1-5 and V is TRBV19, with TRBD1 matching over 9 bases. After removal of 3 bases from V and 4 bases from J, the junction contained 4 bases not matched to a gene. From germline, CDR1 is LNHDA and CDR2 SQIVND (reference sequence). The CDR3 sequence is 15 residues long. The CDR3 reads CASSIGQGINQPQHF. The DNA of the CDR3 is TGTGCCAGTAGTATCGGACAGGGGATTAATCAGCCCCAGCATTTT.

The chain uses TRBV28 and TRBJ2-1; 7 positions agree with TRBD1. Looked up from germline, CDR1 is MDHEN and CDR2 is SYDVKM. The ends lost 3 bases at V and 2 bases at J; junction bases unmatched: 4. This CDR3 comprises 15 residues. CDR3 DNA sequence: TGTGCCAGCAGTTTTCGGACAGGCACCTACAATGAGCAGTTCTTC. This sequence encodes CASSFRTGTYNEQFF.

The V gene is TRBV29-1, the J gene TRBJ1-2, with D possibly being TRBD1 (6 bases). Germline CDR1 SQVTM, CDR2 ANQGSEA. The CDR3 length is 14 residues. The germline V and J ends were trimmed by 5 bases and 0 bases, with 13 bases remaining between them. CDR3: CSVPQGYPNYGYTF. CDR3 coding DNA: TGCAGCGTTCCACAGGGCTACCCTAACTATGGCTACACCTTC.

This clone has only a few counts. The chain couples TRBV6-5 to TRBJ1-5; D unclear. CDR3 length: 14 residues. With 4 bases removed from V and 4 bases from J, the gap between germline ends came to 11 bases. From germline, CDR1 is MNHEY and CDR2 SVGAGI. CDR3 in amino acids: CASSFSEINQPQHF. The CDR3 nucleotides are TGTGCCAGCAGTTTCTCCGAGATAAATCAGCCCCAGCATTTT.

The chain is built from TRBV27 and TRBJ2-7, with a weak D call TRBD1 (5 bases). With 6 bases removed from V and 1 base from J, the gap between germline ends came to 13 bases. The germline V gene encodes CDR1 MNHEY and CDR2 SMNVEV (reference sequence). This CDR3 contains 14 residues. The CDR3 reads CASSPLGESYEQYF. CDR3 nucleotide sequence: TGTGCCAGCAGCCCTCTAGGGGAATCCTACGAGCAGTACTTC.

This chain joins TRBV29-1 and TRBJ1-2; D remains ambiguous. Per germline, CDR1 SQVTM and CDR2 ANQGSEA. This CDR3 spans 15 amino acids. V was clipped by 4 bases and J by 1 base, with 16 bases between them. The CDR3 DNA reads as TGCAGCGTTGGGGGAGGACCGGGATATAACTATGGCTACACCTTC. Its protein is CSVGGGPGYNYGYTF.

The chain carries TRBV4-3 and TRBJ1-2; possibly TRBD1 for D (6 bases). CDR3 size: 14 residues. Germline V gene data show CDR1 as LGHNA and CDR2 as YSLEER. V was clipped by 1 base and J by 8 bases, with 14 bases between them. CDR3 nucleotide sequence: TGCGCCAGCAGCCAAGCGACGCAGGGGAGAGGCTACACCTTC. Translation: CASSQATQGRGYTF.

The J gene is TRBJ1-1, the V gene TRBV5-1; D is perhaps TRBD1 (6 bases). Trimming stripped 4 bases from V and 2 bases from J, with 15 bases between. The CDR3 covers 15 residues. CDR1 SGHRS and CDR2 YFSETQ come from the germline V gene. CDR3 coding DNA: TGCGCCAGCAGCGTTATGGGACAACGAAACACTGAAGCTTTCTTT. Amino acids: CASSVMGQRNTEAFF. Variable domain in full (rest from reference TRBV5-1 and TRBJ1-1): KAGVTQTPRYLIKTRGQQVTLSCSPISGHRSVSWYQQTPGQGLQFLFEYFSETQRNKGNFPGRFSGRQFSNSRSEMNVSTLELGDSALYLCASSVMGQRNTEAFFGQGTRLTVV.

The rearrangement joins TRBV5-4 to TRBJ1-1; D remains ambiguous. The CDR3 spans 13 residues. V shed 4 bases and J shed 0 bases, with 7 bases lying between them. CDR1 is SGHNT, CDR2 YYREEE, per germline (reference sequence). CDR3 amino acids: CASSPSLNTEAFF. The CDR3 DNA reads TGTGCCAGCAGCCCGTCCTTGAACACTGAAGCTTTCTTT.

This rearrangement joins TRBV10-3 to TRBJ2-7; 8 bases match TRBD2. This CDR3 region has 12 residues. With 11 bases clipped from V and 4 bases from J, the junction kept 7 bases outside the gene matches. CDR1 is ENHRY, CDR2 SYGVKD, per germline. DNA of the CDR3: TGTGCCCCCGGGGGGGAAGAATACGAGCAGTACGTC. This sequence encodes CAPGGEEYEQYV.

This clone was seen a single time. V usage is TRBV18 and J usage is TRBJ1-6; D remains ambiguous. Germline CDR1 KGHSH, CDR2 LQKENI. The CDR3 totals 18 residues. Deletions cut 4 bases from V and 0 bases from J, with 16 bases between. Here the CDR3 DNA reads TGTGCCAGCTCACGAACATCCCCAGAAAGCTCCTATAATTCACCCCTCCACTTT. This gives the protein CASSRTSPESSYNSPLHF.

This clone was seen a few times. The rearrangement joins TRBV11-3 to TRBJ2-5; 9 bases are a match to TRBD1. This CDR3 is built from 15 residues. Germline CDR1 reads SGHNT; CDR2 reads YENEEA. Trimming took 4 bases from V and 5 from J; bases not matched to a gene: 8. The CDR3 DNA reads as TGTGCCAGCAGCTGGGGGACAGGGCAGGGCGAGACCCAGTACTTC. Its translation is CASSWGTGQGETQYF.

The CDR3 sequence is CAGTRGPHYGYTF. CDR3 nucleotides: TGTGCCGGTACCAGGGGGCCGCATTATGGCTACACCTTC. This chain connects TRBV6-1 to TRBJ1-2, with 8 nucleotides matching TRBD1. The V gene end was trimmed by 11 bases and the J gene end by 5 bases; junction bases not matched to a gene: 10. This CDR3 has 13 residues. CDR1 is MNHNS, CDR2 SASEGT, per germline.

J is TRBJ1-2 and V is TRBV10-3, with D possibly matching TRBD1 (6 bases). CDR3 length: 15 residues. V gave up 5 bases and J gave up 1 base, with 14 bases separating them. Looked up from germline, CDR1 is ENHRY and CDR2 is SYGVKD. In DNA form, the CDR3 reads TGTGCCATCAGTTTGGACAGTTCCTTTAACTATGGCTACACCTTC. It yields the protein CAISLDSSFNYGYTF.

The J gene is TRBJ1-2, the V gene TRBV28; D gene unclear. V was pared by 6 bases and J by 0 bases, with 11 bases between. Germline CDR1 and CDR2: MDHEN and SYDVKM. This CDR3 has 14 residues. CDR3 DNA sequence: TGTGCCAGCAGCCCTCCGCGGACTAACTATGGCTACACCTTC. Translated, it gives CASSPPRTNYGYTF.

The CDR3 nucleotides are TGTGCCATCGGGGCCACCGGGACACAAGGTGGAGGCGAGCAGTACGTC. Its translation is CAIGATGTQGGGEQYV. The rearrangement links TRBV10-3 to TRBJ2-7; tentative D call: TRBD1 (6 bases). The CDR3 contains 16 residues. Germline-derived CDR1 and CDR2 are ENHRY and SYGVKD. V dropped 8 bases and J dropped 6 bases, with 26 bases sitting between them.

This clone has just one count. This sequence joins TRBV5-5 and TRBJ1-2; D is possibly TRBD1 (5 bases). Per the germline V gene, CDR1 is SGHKS and CDR2 is YYEKEE (reference sequence). The CDR3 loop spans 15 amino acids. The V end was cut by 3 bases, the J end by 8 bases, with 20 bases between. Here the CDR3 DNA reads TGTGCCAGCAGCTGGGGAGGAGGGGATCTGGGCGGCTACACCTTC. Encoded protein: CASSWGGGDLGGYTF.

V is TRBV7-9 and J is TRBJ1-2, with D maybe TRBD1 (6 bases). The CDR3 is 15 amino acids. V was trimmed by 3 bases and J by 5 bases, leaving 16 bases between them. Germline loops: CDR1 SEHNR, CDR2 FQNEAQ (reference sequence). The CDR3, as DNA: TGTGCCAGCAGCTTGGGGACACCCTTGTTTTATGGCTACACCTTC. Translating gives CASSLGTPLFYGYTF.

The chain recombines TRBV6-1 with TRBJ2-5; TRBD1 agrees at 11 bases. This CDR3 spans 15 amino acids. Germline V gene data show CDR1 as MNHNS and CDR2 as SASEGT. Unmatched junction bases numbered 8, after V lost 6 bases and J lost 5 bases. The CDR3 region has the DNA TGTGCCAGCAGATGGACAGGGGGCGTTTTCGAGACCCAGTACTTC. Its translation: CASRWTGGVFETQYF.

The genes are TRBV10-2 and TRBJ2-5, with a possible D match to TRBD2 (6 bases). The CDR3 spans 15 residues. Trimming shortened V by 3 bases and J by 3 bases, and 14 bases separated the two germline ends. In germline, CDR1 is WSHSY, CDR2 SAAADI. The DNA for the CDR3 is TGCGCCAGCAGTGACGCCGGAACGGGAGAAGAGACCCAGTACTTC. Translated: CASSDAGTGEETQYF.